A single sample is the source of the 32 T cell receptor beta chains below, sequenced in a study of shared clonotypes between healthy human individuals. The data were produced by immunoSEQ multiplex PCR, yet TCRdb's version contains in-frame clones alone and is incomplete. The sample holds 2 million to 2.5 million clones, around 92% seen once. The sample consisted of naive CD4+ T cells from PBMCs. Sample subset: CD45RA+ positively selected. Receptors were obtained from a man aged 18 to 35 in good health. Some clones in this sample may be carry-over from other donors' samples.

The chain uses TRBV7-2 and TRBJ1-3; 10 bases are a match to TRBD1. CDR3 length: 16 amino acids. Looked up from germline, CDR1 is SGHTA and CDR2 is FQGNSA. V dropped 1 base and J dropped 4; count of bases not matched to a gene: 4. The CDR3 loop reads CASSLGRGQGGNTIYF. In DNA form, the CDR3 reads TGTGCCAGCAGCTTAGGTCGGGGACAGGGGGGAAACACCATATATTTT.

The chain uses TRBV28 and TRBJ2-1; 9 nucleotides line up with TRBD1. The CDR3 sequence is 12 residues long. The germline CDR1 and CDR2 sequences are MDHEN and SYDVKM. V lost 1 base, J lost 14 bases, and 3 bases stayed unmatched. For the CDR3, the DNA is TGTGCCAGCAGTTTATCGGGACAGGGCGAGTTCTTC. This translates into CASSLSGQGEFF.

The gene calls are TRBV6-5 and TRBJ2-1; the match to TRBD2 covers 9 bases. Germline V CDR1 and CDR2: MNHEY, SVGAGI. The trim removed 6 bases at V and 7 bases at J, leaving 7 bases unmatched. CDR3 size: 14 residues. The CDR3, as DNA: TGTGCCAGCAGGGGGGGACTAGCTAAGAATGAGCAGTTCTTC. As protein: CASRGGLAKNEQFF.

The gene calls are TRBV27 and TRBJ2-5; D unclear. This CDR3 region has 13 residues. The V end lost 3 bases, the J end lost 7 bases, and 12 bases lay between the germline ends. Looked up from germline, CDR1 is MNHEY and CDR2 is SMNVEV (reference sequence). The CDR3, as DNA: TGTGCCAGCAGTTTGGCCCCGATGGGGACCCAGTACTTC. Translated, it gives CASSLAPMGTQYF.

The chain is built from TRBV28 and TRBJ1-2; D unresolved. CDR1 MDHEN and CDR2 SYDVKM come from the germline V gene. CDR3 size: 12 residues. V dropped 2 bases and J dropped 7 bases, with 8 bases sitting between them. The CDR3 coding sequence is TGTGCCAGCAGTTTAACCCAGGTTGGCTACACCTTC. Translation: CASSLTQVGYTF.

The V gene is TRBV28, the J gene TRBJ1-4; tentative D call: TRBD1 (5 bases). Germline-derived CDR1 and CDR2 are MDHEN and SYDVKM. Trimming stripped 6 bases from V and 7 bases from J, with 21 bases between. This CDR3 has 16 residues. The CDR3 region is CASRWIGATGREKLFF. The CDR3 region has the DNA TGTGCCAGCAGATGGATCGGGGCCACGGGGCGTGAAAAACTGTTTTTT.

This sequence joins TRBV28 and TRBJ2-3; tentative D call: TRBD2 (6 bases). The ends were cut back, 6 bases at V and 4 bases at J, with 14 bases in the middle. Germline V CDR1 and CDR2: MDHEN, SYDVKM. The CDR3 loop spans 14 amino acids. DNA for the CDR3: TGTGCCAGCAGCCTACTACTAGCTTCAGATACGCAGTATTTT. It specifies CASSLLLASDTQYF.

V gene TRBV25-1 combines with J gene TRBJ2-7, with TRBD2 matching over 9 bases. V was pared by 7 bases and J by 4 bases, with 8 bases of the junction left unmatched. CDR1 MGHDK and CDR2 SYGVNS come from the germline V gene. The CDR3 contains 14 residues. This CDR3 reads CASKAGGASYEQYF. CDR3 DNA sequence: TGTGCCAGCAAGGCGGGAGGGGCGAGTTACGAGCAGTACTTC.

The chain links TRBV5-1 to TRBJ1-1; 10 nucleotides line up with TRBD1. Germline V CDR1 and CDR2: SGHRS, YFSETQ. V lost 1 base and J lost 2; bases outside the gene matches: 5. This CDR3 region has 16 residues. CDR3 loop: CASSLQGQGKNTEAFF. CDR3 nucleotide sequence: TGCGCCAGCAGCTTGCAGGGACAGGGGAAAAACACTGAAGCTTTCTTT.

This chain connects TRBV6-6 to TRBJ1-5; maybe TRBD1 (5 bases). V was shortened by 5 bases and J by 5 bases, with 16 bases between the two germline ends. Germline V gene lookup returns CDR1 MNHNY and CDR2 SVGAGI (reference sequence). The CDR3 length is 15 residues. The CDR3 loop reads CASSKSNRSHQPQHF. Written as DNA, the CDR3 is TGTGCCAGCAGTAAGAGTAACAGGTCGCATCAGCCCCAGCATTTT.

The chain links TRBV18 to TRBJ2-7; perhaps TRBD2 as D (7 bases). Germline CDR1 KGHSH, CDR2 LQKENI. The CDR3 consists of 13 residues. V was shortened by 3 bases and J by 7 bases, with 13 bases between the two germline ends. The CDR3 DNA is TGTGCCAGCTCACCGGGGGGGCTTGGGGAGCAGTACTTC. Translating gives CASSPGGLGEQYF.

This rearrangement joins TRBV4-1 to TRBJ2-1; D not certain. Trimming pared 2 bases from V and 4 bases from J, leaving 12 bases between. CDR3 length: 15 residues. Germline CDR1 reads MGHRA; CDR2 reads YSYEKL. As DNA, the CDR3 is TGCGCCAGCAGCCAACGCCATTCGATGTACAATGAGCAGTTCTTC. Its protein product is CASSQRHSMYNEQFF.

Details on this clone: Different DNA sequences within this sample yield the same CDR3. V usage is TRBV5-4 and J usage is TRBJ2-7; TRBD2 agrees at 11 bases. Per germline, CDR1 SGHNT and CDR2 YYREEE (reference sequence). This CDR3 contains 15 residues. The J segment lost 2 bases and the V segment lost 3 bases, leaving 4 bases of the junction unmatched. The CDR3 coding sequence is TGTGCCAGCAGCTCCGGGACTAGCGGAACCTACGAGCAGTACTTC. Its protein is CASSSGTSGTYEQYF.

This clone is a singleton in its sample. V usage is TRBV30 and J usage is TRBJ1-6; no clear D. CDR3 length: 17 amino acids. The germline V gene has CDR1 GTSNPN and CDR2 SVGIG (reference sequence). V was clipped by 3 bases and J by 8 bases, with 23 bases between them. The CDR3 nucleotides are TGTGCCTGGAGCCTCCCGAGGGCCTCAAGGGATTATTCACCCCTCCACTTT. It codes for CAWSLPRASRDYSPLHF.

The V gene is TRBV18, the J gene TRBJ2-2, with D maybe TRBD2 (6 bases). CDR1 and CDR2 (germline): KGHSH, LQKENI. CDR3 length: 15 amino acids. Trimming pared 2 bases from V and 0 bases from J, leaving 7 bases between. In nucleotides, the CDR3 is TGTGCCAGCTCACCAGCTAGCGCGAACACCGGGGAGCTGTTTTTT. It specifies CASSPASANTGELFF. Drawing the rest from reference TRBV18 and TRBJ2-2, the complete variable domain is NAGVMQNPRHLVRRRGQEARLRCSPMKGHSHVYWYRQLPEEGLKFMVYLQKENIIDESGMPKERFSAEFPKEGPSILRIQQVVRGDSAAYFCASSPASANTGELFFGEGSRLTVL.

This clone came up a few times. The V gene is TRBV7-2, the J gene TRBJ1-5, with TRBD1 identical over 11 bases. This CDR3 comprises 16 residues. Looked up from germline, CDR1 is SGHTA and CDR2 is FQGNSA. The ends lost 5 bases at V and 2 bases at J; junction bases unmatched: 5. This chain's CDR3 is CASSPGTGGGNQPQHF. The CDR3 DNA reads as TGTGCCAGCAGCCCCGGGACAGGGGGGGGCAATCAGCCCCAGCATTTT.

V gene TRBV5-4 combines with J gene TRBJ1-3; TRBD1 might be the D (5 bases). This CDR3 contains 17 residues. Germline V lookup: CDR1 SGHNT, CDR2 YYREEE (reference sequence). V was cut by 4 bases and J by 1 base, with 18 bases left in between. CDR3 nucleotides: TGTGCCAGCAGCCAATCCCTGACAGAATCGTCTGGAAACACCATATATTTT. Translated, it gives CASSQSLTESSGNTIYF.

The table lists this clone with a count of one. This rearrangement joins TRBV19 to TRBJ2-2; 13 bases map to TRBD2. This CDR3 is 19 amino acids long. The germline V gene has CDR1 LNHDA and CDR2 SQIVND (reference sequence). Trimming cost V 4 bases and J 5 bases; bases outside gene matches: 13. The CDR3 is CASSKGLAGDRSRTGELFF. CDR3 DNA sequence: TGTGCCAGTAGTAAAGGACTAGCGGGAGATCGGTCGAGAACCGGGGAGCTGTTTTTT.

The CDR3 is CSVRMMTGATGELFF. CDR3 bases: TGCAGCGTCCGAATGATGACAGGAGCCACCGGGGAGCTGTTTTTT. The chain employs TRBV29-1 and TRBJ2-2, with D maybe TRBD1 (6 bases). This CDR3 spans 15 amino acids. CDR1 SQVTM and CDR2 ANQGSEA come from the germline V gene. Trimming took 6 bases from V and 4 from J, leaving 18 bases between them.

Comments on this clone: The identical CDR3 is also encoded by other nucleotide sequences in the sample. The V call is TRBV11-2, the J call TRBJ1-1; D gene ambiguous. The CDR3 totals 13 residues. CDR1 SGHAT and CDR2 FQNNGV come from the germline V gene. Trimming pared 2 bases from V and 0 bases from J, leaving 4 bases between. CDR3 region: CASSLSLNTEAFF. The DNA for the CDR3 is TGTGCCAGCAGCTTAAGCTTGAACACTGAAGCTTTCTTT.

This clone was seen a single time. The V gene is TRBV11-2, the J gene TRBJ1-6; D call uncertain. V lost 0 bases to trimming and J lost 10 bases, with 10 bases between them. Looked up from germline, CDR1 is SGHAT and CDR2 is FQNNGV. This CDR3 spans 14 amino acids. CDR3: CASSLEGSGSPLHF. CDR3 DNA sequence: TGTGCCAGCAGCTTAGAAGGGAGCGGATCACCCCTCCACTTT.

CDR3 residues: CASSGLAGAYEQYF. DNA of the CDR3: TGTGCCAGCAGCGGGCTAGCGGGGGCCTACGAGCAGTACTTC. The gene calls are TRBV11-2 and TRBJ2-7; TRBD2 agrees at 10 bases. From germline, CDR1 is SGHAT and CDR2 FQNNGV. J gave up 2 bases and V 5 bases, and 3 bases lay outside the gene matches. This CDR3 has 14 amino acids. The full variable domain, in which reference TRBV11-2 and TRBJ2-7 provide the parts outside the CDR3, is EAGVAQSPRYKIIEKRQSVAFWCNPISGHATLYWYQQILGQGPKLLIQFQNNGVVDDSQLPKDRFSAERLKGVDSTLKIQPAKLEDSAVYLCASSGLAGAYEQYFGPGTRLTVT.

The chain couples TRBV11-2 to TRBJ2-7; D unclear. V was clipped by 2 bases and J by 0 bases, with 5 bases between them. The CDR3 is made up of 13 amino acids. CDR1 and CDR2 (germline): SGHAT, FQNNGV. For the CDR3, the DNA is TGTGCCAGCAGCTTACGATCCTCCTACGAGCAGTACTTC. It specifies CASSLRSSYEQYF.

The rearrangement joins TRBV12-5 to TRBJ1-2, with 10 nucleotides matching TRBD1. This CDR3 has 16 amino acids. Germline loops: CDR1 LGHNT, CDR2 FRNRAP. The V segment lost 0 bases and the J segment 7 bases; nucleotides outside the gene matches: 8. CDR3: CASGLVIGTGAFGYTF. The CDR3 region has the DNA TGTGCTAGTGGTTTGGTAATCGGGACAGGGGCTTTTGGCTACACCTTC.

The chain couples TRBV7-3 to TRBJ2-3; either TRBD1 or TRBD2 may fit D (5 bases each). The CDR3 contains 16 residues. Germline-derived CDR1 and CDR2 are SGHTA and FQGTGA. V lost 1 base and J lost 1, with 12 bases in between. In nucleotides, the CDR3 is TGTGCCAGCAGCTTAAGAGGGGTAGAGGGCACAGATACGCAGTATTTT. As protein: CASSLRGVEGTDTQYF. Variable domain in full (rest from reference TRBV7-3 and TRBJ2-3): GAGVSQTPSNKVTEKGKYVELRCDPISGHTALYWYRQSLGQGPEFLIYFQGTGAADDSGLPNDRFFAVRPEGSVSTLKIQRTERGDSAVYLCASSLRGVEGTDTQYFGPGTRLTVL.

The chain links TRBV7-2 to TRBJ2-3; the D is unclear. The CDR3 length is 15 residues. V was shortened by 5 bases and J by 5 bases, with 17 bases between the two germline ends. The V gene's germline CDR1 is SGHTA and CDR2 FQGNSA. The CDR3 sequence is CASSLQALTGDTQYF. The CDR3 coding sequence is TGTGCCAGCAGCCTGCAGGCCCTAACGGGAGATACGCAGTATTTT.

The J gene is TRBJ2-5, the V gene TRBV7-2; 10 bases fit TRBD1. Losses at the gene ends were 5 bases for V and 5 bases for J; bases not matched to a gene: 14. Germline CDR1 SGHTA, CDR2 FQGNSA. This CDR3 contains 17 residues. This CDR3 reads CASSPKRRQGARETQYF. In DNA form, the CDR3 reads TGTGCCAGCAGCCCGAAGCGTCGACAGGGGGCGCGGGAGACCCAGTACTTC.

The V gene is TRBV5-6, the J gene TRBJ1-6; D is uncertain. V lost 1 base and J 6 bases, leaving 8 bases between the germline ends. The CDR3 consists of 14 residues. Germline values: CDR1 SGHDT, CDR2 YYEEEE. The CDR3 is CASSLFGTNSPLHF. CDR3 nucleotides: TGTGCCAGCAGCTTGTTCGGAACTAATTCACCCCTCCACTTT.

This clone was found once. This sample also contains other DNA sequences that code for the same CDR3. The chain links TRBV5-1 to TRBJ2-5; D gene ambiguous. In germline, CDR1 is SGHRS, CDR2 YFSETQ. This CDR3 has 14 amino acids. V dropped 0 bases and J dropped 2 bases, with 8 bases sitting between them. The CDR3 reads CASSLAGNQETQYF. The CDR3 nucleotides read TGCGCCAGCAGCTTGGCTGGGAATCAAGAGACCCAGTACTTC.

V gene TRBV28 combines with J gene TRBJ2-6; possible D gene TRBD2, 6 bases. Germline V gene data show CDR1 as MDHEN and CDR2 as SYDVKM. Trimming cost V 4 bases and J 4 bases, with 20 bases left between them. This CDR3 has 18 residues. The CDR3 DNA is TGTGCCAGCAGTTCCCCAGGAGGGCCCGAGGCCGGGGCCAACGTCCTGACTTTC. The encoded protein is CASSSPGGPEAGANVLTF.

This clone was observed a single time. This CDR3 is CASSFWLSSGTTEQYF. Here the CDR3 DNA reads TGCGCCAGCAGCTTTTGGCTTAGTAGCGGGACTACGGAGCAGTACTTC. The chain couples TRBV5-1 to TRBJ2-7; 8 nucleotides agree with TRBD2. Trimming removed 2 bases from V and 7 bases from J; junction bases left unmatched: 14. CDR1 is SGHRS and CDR2 is YFSETQ in the germline V gene. The CDR3 is 16 amino acids. Full variable domain (rest looked up from reference TRBV5-1 and TRBJ2-7): KAGVTQTPRYLIKTRGQQVTLSCSPISGHRSVSWYQQTPGQGLQFLFEYFSETQRNKGNFPGRFSGRQFSNSRSEMNVSTLELGDSALYLCASSFWLSSGTTEQYFGPGTRLTVT.

V and J are TRBV2 and TRBJ2-7; TRBD2 is a possible D gene (6 bases). This CDR3 has 17 amino acids. Trimming shortened V by 1 base and J by 0 bases, and 16 bases separated the two germline ends. Per germline, CDR1 SNHLY and CDR2 FYNNEI. As DNA, the CDR3 is TGTGCCAGCAGTGAAGGCGCTAGCGATTACCTCTCCTACGAGCAGTACTTC. Its protein product is CASSEGASDYLSYEQYF.